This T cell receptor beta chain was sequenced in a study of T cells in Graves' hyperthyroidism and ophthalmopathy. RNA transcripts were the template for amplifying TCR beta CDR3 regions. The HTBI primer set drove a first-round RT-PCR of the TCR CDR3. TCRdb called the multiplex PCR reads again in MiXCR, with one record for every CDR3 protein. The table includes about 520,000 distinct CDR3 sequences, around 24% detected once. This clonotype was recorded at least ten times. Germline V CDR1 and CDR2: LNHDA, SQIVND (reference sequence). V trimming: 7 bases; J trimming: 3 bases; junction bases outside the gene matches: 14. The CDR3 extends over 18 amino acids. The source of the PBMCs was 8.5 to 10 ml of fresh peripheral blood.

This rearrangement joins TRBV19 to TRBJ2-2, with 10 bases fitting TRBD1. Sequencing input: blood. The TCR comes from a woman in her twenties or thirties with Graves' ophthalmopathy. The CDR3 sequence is CASTTTDRGRRDTGELFF. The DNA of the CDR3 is TGTGCCAGTACCACCACAGACAGGGGGCGACGGGACACCGGGGAGCTGTTTTTT.